A selection of T cell receptor beta chains follows, all from one sample in a study of T cell repertoires in cytomegalovirus infection. The antigens for these receptors are not known. TCRdb recomputed calls from the reads with MiXCR, one row per CDR3 protein. The table includes roughly 150,000 distinct CDR3 sequences, approximately 21% detected once. The sample in question was CD8+ T cells from cultured PBMCs, obtained from culture after CMV antigen stimulation. The receptors come from a human donor in good health (CMV status not recorded). Some clones in this sample may be carry-over from other donors' samples. Each CDR3 is given with its conserved first and last residue. D genes are given only for firm matches. A clone size is listed for some rows: how often the clone was seen (once, few, many), or a class if it is expanded.

J: TRBJ2-1; D: TRBD1; V: TRBV25-1; size: .; CDR3: CASSGSQGTYNEQFF; DNA: TGTGCCAGCAGTGGATCACAGGGGACCTACAATGAGCAGTTCTTC
J: TRBJ2-3; D: TRBD2; V: TRBV7-6; size: .; CDR3: CASSLVSGGDTDTQYF; DNA: TGTGCCAGCAGCTTAGTGAGCGGGGGGGACACAGATACGCAGTATTTT
J: TRBJ2-1; D: TRBD2; V: TRBV6-1; size: .; CDR3: CASSATSEAYNEQFF; DNA: TGTGCCAGCAGTGCAACTAGCGAGGCCTACAATGAGCAGTTCTTC
J: TRBJ1-2; D: .; V: TRBV6-5; size: .; CDR3: CASSYSKGVGGYTF; DNA: TGTGCCAGCAGTTACTCGAAAGGGGTGGGCGGCTACACCTTC
J: TRBJ1-5; D: .; V: TRBV7-9; size: .; CDR3: CASSLEGANNQPQHF; DNA: TGTGCCAGCAGCTTAGAAGGAGCTAACAATCAGCCCCAGCATTTT
J: TRBJ2-5; D: .; V: TRBV7-9; size: .; CDR3: CASSPRTDRAGTQYF; DNA: TGTGCCAGCAGCCCCCGAACAGACCGGGCGGGGACCCAGTACTTC
J: TRBJ1-6; D: .; V: TRBV2; size: few; CDR3: CASSEAREGGNSPLHF; DNA: TGTGCCAGCAGTGAAGCGCGTGAAGGGGGAAATTCACCCCTCCACTTT
J: TRBJ2-7; D: TRBD2; V: TRBV7-2; size: many; CDR3: CASSPTVASGEYEQYF; DNA: TGTGCCAGCAGCCCGACCGTCGCTAGCGGGGAGTACGAGCAGTACTTC
J: TRBJ1-1; D: TRBD1; V: TRBV12-3/TRBV12-4; size: many; CDR3: CASSSGGYEAFF; DNA: TGTGCCAGCAGTTCAGGGGGGTATGAAGCTTTCTTT
J: TRBJ1-4; D: .; V: TRBV7-9; size: .; CDR3: CASSLAMGQYEKLFF; DNA: TGTGCCAGCAGCTTAGCGATGGGACAATATGAAAAACTGTTTTTT